This TCR beta chain is drawn from a study of cytomegalovirus exposure and HLA in healthy donors. Study overall: An earlier analysis identified 117 million unique TCR beta sequences in 150 million to 200 million T cells. General study points: Cytomegalovirus association was listed for about 170 TCR beta chains. Segments of the TCR beta V type were, in most cases, productive about 90% or about 30% of the time in an earlier analysis. When the data were analyzed later, several of the most significant clusters appeared to be linked to common viral pathogens.

PCR amplification relied on 60 Vbeta primers (plus 13 Jbeta primers). TCRdb keeps only in-frame clones here, not all; method: immunoSEQ multiplex PCR. In all, the sample yields some 89,000 clones. Germline CDR1 and CDR2: MGHRA and YSYEKL. The CDR3 is 14 residues long. V gave up 3 bases and J gave up 2 bases; unmatched junction bases: 0. A note on this clone: Its specificity is not known. Other DNA sequences in this specimen translate into the identical CDR3.

V is TRBV4-1 and J is TRBJ2-7; 11 bases line up with TRBD1. This clonotype was sampled from a woman aged 25 to 39 in good health and CMV-seronegative. Material for sequencing was PBMCs. The CDR3 protein is CASSQDRGPYEQYF. The CDR3 DNA reads TGCGCCAGCAGCCAGGACAGGGGGCCCTACGAGCAGTACTTC.